This TCR beta chain was captured in a study of blood T cell repertoires in COVID-19. Clones were sequenced by immunoSEQ multiplex PCR, and TCRdb holds only the in-frame ones, with some missing. Counted here are tens of thousands of clones, roughly 78% occurring once; the ten biggest clones make up 25% to 35%. This clone was observed a single time. CDR1 is LNHDA and CDR2 is SQIVND in the germline V gene (reference sequence). Trimming removed 9 bases at V and 5 bases at J, with 16 bases between. The CDR3 has 13 residues. The V and J genes are TRBV19 and TRBJ2-5; D may be TRBD2 (5 bases). Specimen: peripheral blood. The source is a human donor in a cohort sampled during active COVID-19. Here the CDR3 DNA reads TGTGCCAGCTGCTTTCGGCGAGGGGAGACCCAGTACTTC. It translates to CASCFRRGETQYF.